The 32 T cell receptor beta chains below come from one sample, sequenced in a study of Graves' ophthalmopathy and Graves' hyperthyroidism. The sequenced template was RNA, covering the TCR beta CDR3 region. Scientists carried out first-round RT-PCR using HTBI primers and then a second-round multiplex PCR. TCRdb passed the multiplex PCR reads through MiXCR, listing each CDR3 protein once. The sample records hundreds of thousands of distinct CDR3 sequences, under 25% being singletons. Sequences were obtained from peripheral blood. Receptors originate from a woman in her late teens or twenties with stable Graves' hyperthyroidism.

In this sample, this clonotype turned up many times. The chain is built from TRBV4-2 and TRBJ1-2, with 9 bases that match TRBD1. CDR3 size: 14 residues. V lost 4 bases and J lost 6; bases outside the gene matches: 6. Germline CDR1 and CDR2: LGHNA and YNFKEQ. The CDR3 DNA sequence: TGTGCCAGCAGCCCGGGACAGGGATTCGATGGCTACACCTTC. Translated: CASSPGQGFDGYTF.

This chain's CDR3 is CASSPRTGPWEQYF. The CDR3 region has the DNA TGCGCCAGCAGCCCCCGGACAGGCCCCTGGGAGCAGTACTTC. The chain carries TRBV5-1 and TRBJ2-7; TRBD1 matches 7 bases. This CDR3 region has 14 residues. V shed 4 bases and J 7 bases; nucleotides not matched to a gene: 11. The germline V gene encodes CDR1 SGHRS and CDR2 YFSETQ.

Ten or more counts support this clonotype. V is TRBV5-1 and J is TRBJ2-7, with 8 bases that match TRBD1. CDR1 and CDR2 from the germline V gene are SGHRS and YFSETQ. The J segment lost 3 bases and the V segment lost 2 bases, leaving 4 bases of the junction unmatched. The length of the CDR3 is 14 residues. This chain's CDR3 is CASSLTTGDYEQYF. The CDR3 coding sequence is TGCGCCAGCAGCTTAACGACAGGGGACTACGAGCAGTACTTC.

This clonotype was seen ten or more times. The chain couples TRBV20-1 to TRBJ2-3, with no clear D. CDR3 length: 14 residues. Germline V lookup: CDR1 DFQATT, CDR2 SNEGSKA (reference sequence). Trimming took 0 bases from V and 0 from J, leaving 7 bases between them. The CDR3 bases are TGCAGTGCTAGAGAGGTCAGCAGCACAGATACGCAGTATTTT. This translates into CSAREVSSTDTQYF.

This clonotype was counted only a few times. CDR3 bases: TGCAGCGTCACCGGGACAGGGTCCTACGAGCAGTACTTC. Residues: CSVTGTGSYEQYF. The chain joins TRBV29-1 to TRBJ2-7, with 9 nucleotides matching TRBD1. Germline V gene lookup returns CDR1 SQVTM and CDR2 ANQGSEA. The length of the CDR3 is 13 residues. J gave up 1 base and V 6 bases, and 4 bases lay outside the gene matches.

This clonotype was observed many times. The rearrangement joins TRBV11-2 to TRBJ1-1, with D perhaps TRBD1 (5 bases). Trimming left V 3 bases short and J 5 bases short, with 19 bases between. CDR1 and CDR2 (germline): SGHAT, FQNNGV. This CDR3 has 16 residues. As DNA, the CDR3 is TGTGCCAGCAGCTTTCGATGGTCAGGGATAAAGACTGAAGCTTTCTTT. This sequence encodes CASSFRWSGIKTEAFF.

This clonotype was detected many times. J is TRBJ1-1 and V is TRBV29-1, with 7 positions matching TRBD1. J lost 4 bases, V lost 7 bases, and 9 bases had no gene match. Germline CDR1 reads SQVTM; CDR2 reads ANQGSEA. The CDR3 has 13 residues. The DNA of the CDR3 is TGCAGCGCCCAGACAGGGTTCGGCACTGAAGCTTTCTTT. Protein product: CSAQTGFGTEAFF. Supplemented by reference TRBV29-1 and TRBJ1-1, the full variable domain reads SAVISQKPSRDICQRGTSLTIQCQVDSQVTMMFWYRQQPGQSLTLIATANQGSEATYESGFVIDKFPISRPNLTFSTLTVSNMSPEDSSIYLCSAQTGFGTEAFFGQGTRLTVV.

The V call is TRBV20-1, the J call TRBJ1-1; 7 bases align to TRBD1. Germline assignment: CDR1 DFQATT and CDR2 SNEGSKA (reference sequence). The length of the CDR3 is 11 residues. With 3 bases clipped from V and 7 bases from J, the junction kept 2 bases outside the gene matches. CDR3 sequence reads: CSASQGGEAFF. DNA for the CDR3: TGCAGTGCTAGTCAGGGGGGTGAAGCTTTCTTT.

The V call is TRBV7-6, the J call TRBJ2-5; D unclear. The CDR3 extends over 17 amino acids. Germline V lookup: CDR1 SGHVS, CDR2 FNYEAQ. V lost 3 bases and J 2 bases, leaving 19 bases between the germline ends. In DNA form, the CDR3 reads TGTGCCAGCAGCTTTGGGCGGTTGGGCAGGATTCAAGAGACCCAGTACTTC. Translation gives CASSFGRLGRIQETQYF.

This clonotype was seen more than once but under ten times. A read error is possible here, since a much larger clone lies one base away. V is TRBV7-2 and J is TRBJ1-6, with no clear D. The CDR3 is 13 residues long. From germline, CDR1 is SGHTA and CDR2 FQGNSA. CDR3 sequence reads: CASSPFSDSHLHF. The DNA for the CDR3 is TGTGCCAGCAGCCCCTTTAGCGATTCACACCTCCACTTT.

CDR3 DNA: TGCGCCAGCAGCTCGGGGATCCTCTCCTACGAGCAGTACTTC. As protein: CASSSGILSYEQYF. The J gene is TRBJ2-7, the V gene TRBV4-1, with a possible D match to TRBD2 (5 bases). The CDR3 runs to 14 residues. V gave up 5 bases and J gave up 0 bases, with 11 bases separating them. Germline V gene data show CDR1 as MGHRA and CDR2 as YSYEKL.

In the case of this clonotype: An end of the junction differs from the germline gene, which may be a read error. V gene TRBV12-3 or TRBV12-4 combines with J gene TRBJ2-7; D call uncertain. CDR3 length: 14 residues. CDR3 sequence reads: CASSFPRSSCEQYF. In DNA, the CDR3 is TGTGCCAGCAGTTTCCCTAGGAGCTCCTGCGAGCAGTACTTC.

In this sample, this clonotype turned up many times. The J gene is TRBJ1-1, the V gene TRBV12-3 or TRBV12-4; D not resolved. CDR3 length: 13 amino acids. With 5 bases removed from V and 4 bases from J, the gap between germline ends came to 11 bases. CDR3 coding DNA: TGTGCCAGCAGTCTGGGCGAGGGCACTGAAGCTTTCTTT. This translates into CASSLGEGTEAFF.

There are many counts of this clonotype. The chain combines TRBV11-2 with TRBJ2-7; D unclear. Trimming left V 3 bases short and J 3 bases short, with 18 bases between. CDR1 SGHAT and CDR2 FQNNGV come from the germline V gene. The CDR3 spans 16 residues. DNA of the CDR3: TGTGCCAGCAGCTTTTGGGTGCCGCATCCGCTCTACGAGCAGTACTTC. Amino acids: CASSFWVPHPLYEQYF.

This clonotype was counted at least ten times. The DNA of the CDR3 is TGTGCCAGCAGCCTTCGAGAGTTGGAGAGGGACGAGCAGTACTTC. Translated, it gives CASSLRELERDEQYF. The chain combines TRBV7-9 with TRBJ2-7, with a possible D match to TRBD2 (5 bases). Germline CDR1 reads SEHNR; CDR2 reads FQNEAQ (reference sequence). The length of the CDR3 is 15 residues. The ends were cut back, 5 bases at V and 5 bases at J, with 19 bases in the middle. Based on the CDR3 plus reference TRBV7-9 and TRBJ2-7, the full variable domain is DTGVSQNPRHKITKRGQNVTFRCDPISEHNRLYWYRQTLGQGPEFLTYFQNEAQLEKSRLLSDRFSAERPKGSFSTLEIQRTEQGDSAMYLCASSLRELERDEQYFGPGTRLTVT.

This clonotype has ten or more counts. The genes are TRBV28 and TRBJ2-2, with unresolved D. This CDR3 spans 15 amino acids. V lost 2 bases and J lost 3, with 10 bases in between. The V gene's germline CDR1 is MDHEN and CDR2 SYDVKM. CDR3 loop: CASSLERMDTGELFF. The CDR3 nucleotides read TGTGCCAGCAGTTTAGAGAGGATGGACACCGGGGAGCTGTTTTTT.

In this sample, this clonotype turned up many times. The chain is built from TRBV4-3 and TRBJ2-7; tentative D call: TRBD1 (6 bases). Germline assignment: CDR1 LGHNA and CDR2 YSLEER. CDR3 length: 11 residues. V lost 10 bases and J lost 5, with 12 bases in between. In DNA, the CDR3 is TGCGCCAACTCAGGGGTTGACGAGCAGTACTTC. Protein sequence: CANSGVDEQYF.

This clonotype was detected only once. The chain is built from TRBV11-3 and TRBJ1-1; no clear D. V gave up 3 bases and J gave up 4 bases, with 12 bases separating them. This CDR3 has 14 amino acids. CDR1 and CDR2 from the germline V gene are SGHNT and YENEEA. In DNA form, the CDR3 reads TGTGCCAGCAGCTTCTCCGGGCGAGGCACTGAAGCTTTCTTT. As protein: CASSFSGRGTEAFF.

This clonotype was recorded many times. The genes are TRBV11-2 and TRBJ1-2; D is undetermined. This CDR3 spans 13 amino acids. Looked up from germline, CDR1 is SGHAT and CDR2 is FQNNGV. The germline V and J ends were trimmed by 0 bases and 8 bases, with 10 bases remaining between them. CDR3 amino acids: CASSLETDRGYTF. For the CDR3, the DNA is TGTGCCAGCAGCTTAGAAACAGACCGGGGCTACACCTTC. Looking up the rest from reference TRBV11-2 and TRBJ1-2 gives the full variable domain: EAGVAQSPRYKIIEKRQSVAFWCNPISGHATLYWYQQILGQGPKLLIQFQNNGVVDDSQLPKDRFSAERLKGVDSTLKIQPAKLEDSAVYLCASSLETDRGYTFGSGTRLTVV.

This sequence joins TRBV18 and TRBJ1-1; D gene unclear. The germline V gene has CDR1 KGHSH and CDR2 LQKENI. Trimming pared 2 bases from V and 3 bases from J, leaving 7 bases between. CDR3 size: 13 residues. The chain's CDR3 is CASSPLQDTEAFF. Written as DNA, the CDR3 is TGTGCCAGCTCACCATTGCAGGACACTGAAGCTTTCTTT.

This clonotype came up many times. The chain joins TRBV24-1 to TRBJ2-3, with 7 bases matching TRBD1. V was pared by 3 bases and J by 3 bases, with 2 bases of the junction left unmatched. The CDR3 totals 14 residues. Germline CDR1 KGHDR, CDR2 SFDVKD. The chain's CDR3 is CATSDPRGTDTQYF. CDR3 nucleotides: TGTGCCACCAGTGATCCCAGGGGGACAGATACGCAGTATTTT.

This clonotype was seen repeatedly, ten times or more. This chain uses TRBV6-1 with TRBJ2-6; D uncertain. Germline-derived CDR1 and CDR2 are MNHNS and SASEGT. The CDR3 has 15 amino acids. Trimming took 4 bases from V and 3 from J, leaving 10 bases between them. The CDR3 DNA reads as TGTGCCAGCAGTGGGAAGGATGGTGGGGCCAACGTCCTGACTTTC. Translating it yields CASSGKDGGANVLTF.

This clonotype was counted ten times or more. This chain uses TRBV6-1 with TRBJ2-7, with 9 bases lining up with TRBD2. The junction had 10 bases not matched to a gene; V was cut back by 4 bases and J by 6 bases. The germline gives CDR1 MNHNS, CDR2 SASEGT. This CDR3 is 15 amino acids long. As DNA, the CDR3 is TGTGCCAGCAGTGCCTCTAGCGAACTAGCGGGCGAGCAGTACTTC. Translation gives CASSASSELAGEQYF.

This clonotype was detected many times. This chain connects TRBV6-5 to TRBJ1-1; 7 bases line up with TRBD1. Trimming took 4 bases from V and 3 from J; bases not matched to a gene: 2. CDR3 length equals 13 residues. In germline, CDR1 is MNHEY, CDR2 SVGAGI. The CDR3 DNA sequence: TGTGCCAGCAGTTTCACAGGGGACACTGAAGCTTTCTTT. It is translated as CASSFTGDTEAFF.

This chain connects TRBV5-1 to TRBJ2-5; 13 bases line up with TRBD2. The germline CDR1 and CDR2 sequences are SGHRS and YFSETQ. V shed 4 bases and J 4 bases; nucleotides not matched to a gene: 4. CDR3 size: 15 residues. CDR3 sequence (DNA): TGCGCCAGCAGCCCACTAGCGGGAGGGCTAGAGACCCAGTACTTC. Amino acids: CASSPLAGGLETQYF.

This clonotype has at least ten counts. This rearrangement joins TRBV6-5 to TRBJ1-5, with D perhaps TRBD1 (5 bases). V shed 7 bases and J shed 0 bases, with 10 bases lying between them. This CDR3 has 14 amino acids. CDR1 and CDR2 (germline): MNHEY, SVGAGI. The CDR3 region is CASTDIYSNQPQHF. The CDR3 DNA reads as TGTGCCAGCACGGACATTTATAGCAATCAGCCCCAGCATTTT.

This clonotype was counted ten times or more. This chain connects TRBV6-5 to TRBJ1-1, with D perhaps matching TRBD1 (6 bases). The CDR3 runs 15 residues. V was cut by 0 bases and J by 4 bases, with 12 bases left in between. Germline V CDR1 and CDR2: MNHEY, SVGAGI. The CDR3 nucleotides are TGTGCCAGCAGTTACTCGCGGCAGGGGTCCACTGAAGCTTTCTTT. This translates into CASSYSRQGSTEAFF.

This clonotype has ten or more counts. This rearrangement joins TRBV12-3 or TRBV12-4 to TRBJ2-7; 9 bases line up with TRBD1. The V gene end was trimmed by 8 bases and the J gene end by 4 bases; junction bases not matched to a gene: 6. The CDR3 loop spans 13 amino acids. This CDR3 reads CASGGTGPYEQYF. The DNA for the CDR3 is TGTGCCAGCGGGGGGACAGGGCCTTACGAGCAGTACTTC.

This clonotype was counted only a few times. The rearrangement joins TRBV6-1 to TRBJ2-7; TRBD1 matches at 7 bases. Germline CDR1 and CDR2: MNHNS and SASEGT. The J segment lost 3 bases and the V segment lost 2 bases, leaving 4 bases of the junction unmatched. The CDR3 extends over 14 amino acids. CDR3 amino acids: CASSEYWTGYEQYF. The DNA of the CDR3 is TGTGCCAGCAGTGAATACTGGACAGGCTACGAGCAGTACTTC.

The chain joins TRBV12-3 or TRBV12-4 to TRBJ2-7; the D gene is possibly TRBD2 (5 bases). CDR3 length: 14 residues. Trimming removed 3 bases at V and 1 base at J, with 10 bases between. CDR3 in DNA: TGTGCCAGCAGTTTCGGCCGCGGGTCCTACGAGCAGTACTTC. This sequence encodes CASSFGRGSYEQYF.

As regards this clonotype: One end of the junction fails to match germline, which may point to a read error. The chain joins TRBV5-1 to TRBJ2-5, with 7 bases identical to TRBD2. CDR3 length: 15 residues. Germline V lookup: CDR1 SGHRS, CDR2 YFSETQ. CDR3 coding DNA: TGCGCCAGCAGCCGAGCCGGGAGGCGCCAAGAGACCAAGTACTTC. Translation gives CASSRAGRRQETKYF.

Ten or more counts support this clonotype. The V and J genes are TRBV20-1 and TRBJ2-5; 8 nucleotides match TRBD1. The CDR3 is made up of 14 amino acids. V was pared by 6 bases and J by 3 bases, with 9 bases of the junction left unmatched. CDR1 is DFQATT, CDR2 SNEGSKA, per germline (reference sequence). The CDR3 bases are TGCAGTGCGCATAGGACAGGGCTAAAAGAGACCCAGTACTTC. Translated, it gives CSAHRTGLKETQYF.